This section outlines one T cell receptor beta chain sequence together with its context. The entry originates in a study of blood T cell repertoires in COVID-19. Looking at the study overall: Material from acute and convalescent COVID-19 was sourced from the United States, Italy and Spain. PBMCs, B-cell-depleted T cells, or T cells provided the cDNA or gDNA that made up the material.

In assigning cohorts, the study relied on participant-reported clinical history. Recovered participants had two consecutive negative NP/OP PCR tests, healthcare professional clearance, or symptom resolution. The table came from immunoSEQ multiplex PCR; TCRdb's copy has only in-frame clones and leaves some out. The repertoire has 350,000 to 400,000 clones, more than 75% of them found once; the top ten carry about 1.2%. The germline V gene has CDR1 MNHNS and CDR2 SASEGT. The CDR3 extends over 14 amino acids. V was clipped by 0 bases and J by 3 bases, with 8 bases between them. The receptor was derived from a woman aged 18-30 years who had recovered from COVID-19. The sequenced sample was PBMCs or T cells enriched from blood (not recorded which). This chain links TRBV6-1 with TRBJ1-2; tentatively, D is TRBD1 (5 bases). CDR3 DNA: TGTGCCAGCAGTGAAGCGTTAGGGGACTATGGCTACACCTTC. It encodes CASSEALGDYGYTF.